The rows below give T cell receptor beta chains drawn from one sample of a study of blood T cell repertoires in COVID-19. Assay: immunoSEQ multiplex PCR; the TCRdb copy retains only in-frame clones and omits some. The sample lists around 300,000 clones, 90% seen once, with over 5% in the top ten. Sequencing was carried out using peripheral blood. These receptors all stem from a woman in her 50s with COVID-19, enrolled during active disease. Both conserved end residues are part of each CDR3. Each record gives: D gene, V gene, clone size, J gene, CDR3 DNA, CDR3 protein. D genes are given only for firm matches. Clone size appears in some rows only: once, few, many, or a class for an expanded clone.

TRBD2,TRBV28,-,TRBJ2-1,TGTGCCAGCAGTTTACGGCGGACTAGCGGGCTTAATGAGCAGTTCTTC,CASSLRRTSGLNEQFF
TRBD1,TRBV4-1,-,TRBJ1-5,TGCGCCAGCAGCCAAGATGTCCCGGGACAGGGAATCAATCAGCCCCAGCATTTT,CASSQDVPGQGINQPQHF
-,TRBV29-1,-,TRBJ2-7,TGCAGCGTGGAGGACAGAGCCTACGAGCAGTACTTC,CSVEDRAYEQYF
-,TRBV5-6,-,TRBJ1-2,TGTGCCAGCAGCTCAAATCATTATGGCTACACCTTC,CASSSNHYGYTF
TRBD1,TRBV29-1,-,TRBJ2-5,TGCAGCGTTGCGTTATATTATGGACAGGGGGATAGAGAGACCCAGTACTTC,CSVALYYGQGDRETQYF
-,TRBV10-3,-,TRBJ1-1,TGTGCCATCAGTGAACGTGACAAGAACACTGAAGCTTTCTTT,CAISERDKNTEAFF
-,TRBV15,-,TRBJ1-1,TGTGCCACCAGGGGATGGGGGGGTAACACTGAAGCTTTCTTT,CATRGWGGNTEAFF
TRBD1,TRBV28,-,TRBJ1-2,TGTGCCAGCAGCCTCGGGACAGGGACTATTAACTATGGCTACACCTTC,CASSLGTGTINYGYTF
TRBD2,TRBV5-4,-,TRBJ2-1,TGTGCCAGCAGCCCCCACAAACTAGCGGGAGTAAGTGAGCAGTTCTTC,CASSPHKLAGVSEQFF
TRBD1,TRBV5-4,-,TRBJ2-4,TGTGCCAGCAGCCCTGAGGGACAGTTTAAAAACATTCAGTACTTC,CASSPEGQFKNIQYF
TRBD1,TRBV19,-,TRBJ1-5,TGTGCCAGCCGCAGGGGGAGGAATCAGCCCCAGCATTTT,CASRRGRNQPQHF
TRBD2,TRBV5-1,-,TRBJ2-7,TGCGCCAGCAGCCATACCCTTGGAGCGGGAGGGCAAGGCGAGCAGTACTTC,CASSHTLGAGGQGEQYF
-,TRBV14,-,TRBJ1-1,TGTGCCAGCAGCCAAGTTGGAGACCCTAGGACTGAAGCTTTCTTT,CASSQVGDPRTEAFF
TRBD2,TRBV20-1,-,TRBJ2-2,TGCAGTGCTAGTGCGCTAGCGGGCAAAACCCGGAAGCTGTTTTTT,CSASALAGKTRKLFF
-,TRBV7-5,-,TRBJ2-1,TGTGTCAGAAGCTACCGATTTGCAGCGGGAGGTGCCTACAATGAGCAGTTCTTC,CVRSYRFAAGGAYNEQFF
-,TRBV4-1,-,TRBJ2-3,TGCGCCAGCAGCCAAGATCTCCTCGGTACGCAGTATTTT,CASSQDLLGTQYF
-,TRBV27,-,TRBJ1-2,TGTGCCAGCAGTTTATCCTCGTGGGAGGGATATGGCTACACCTTC,CASSLSSWEGYGYTF
-,TRBV10-1,-,TRBJ2-7,TGCGCCAGCAGCTCGCCGGGGAGCTCCTACGAGCAGTACTTC,CASSSPGSSYEQYF
TRBD1,TRBV9,-,TRBJ1-2,TGTGCCAGCAGCGTACCGGGACAGGGGATCGGCTACACCTTC,CASSVPGQGIGYTF
TRBD2,TRBV25-1,-,TRBJ2-5,TGTGCCAGCAGTGAATATGAACTAGCGGGAGCGGAGACCCAGTACTTC,CASSEYELAGAETQYF
-,TRBV5-8,-,TRBJ1-1,TGTGCCAGCAGCAGGGGTTTCGGCACTGAAGCTTTCTTT,CASSRGFGTEAFF
TRBD1,TRBV4-1,-,TRBJ1-4,TGCGCCAGCAGCCAAGGGACAGGGAGAGGAAATGAAAAACTGTTTTTT,CASSQGTGRGNEKLFF
-,TRBV11-3,once,TRBJ2-7,TGTGCCAGCAGCTTAGATCTTGCAGGGTCTAATCCGTCATTCTACGAGCAGTACTTC,CASSLDLAGSNPSFYEQYF
-,TRBV30,-,TRBJ1-6,TGTGCCTGGAGTAAAAATACAGGGTATAATTCACCCCTCCACTTT,CAWSKNTGYNSPLHF
-,TRBV12-5,-,TRBJ2-2,TGTGCTAGTGGTTTCCTGAGCGGGGAGCTGTTTTTT,CASGFLSGELFF
-,TRBV18,-,TRBJ2-7,TGTGCCAGCTCACCACTCGGACTTCATCCCGAGCAGTACTTC,CASSPLGLHPEQYF
-,TRBV5-6,few,TRBJ1-2,TGTGCCAGCATGGACAGAAACTATGGCTACACCTTC,CASMDRNYGYTF
-,TRBV18,-,TRBJ1-4,TGTGCCAGCTCACCTTTGGCCGCAACTAATGAAAAACTGTTTTTT,CASSPLAATNEKLFF
-,TRBV19,-,TRBJ2-1,TGTGCCAGTAATGACGGGAGTCCCTACAATGAGCAGTTCTTC,CASNDGSPYNEQFF
TRBD1,TRBV19,-,TRBJ1-3,TGTGCCAGTAGTACAGGACCGACAGGGCCTGGAAACACCATATATTTT,CASSTGPTGPGNTIYF
TRBD2,TRBV28,-,TRBJ2-1,TGTGCCAGCAGGGGACTAGCGGACCACAATGAGCAGTTCTTC,CASRGLADHNEQFF
-,TRBV12-5,-,TRBJ2-5,TGTGCTAGTGACCTAGTGATCACACCCGGCCTCCAGGGTACCCAGTACTTC,CASDLVITPGLQGTQYF
TRBD1,TRBV7-2,-,TRBJ2-5,TGTGCCAGCAGCCCCGGGACAGGGGAAGAGACCCAGTACTTC,CASSPGTGEETQYF
-,TRBV3-1/TRBV3-2,-,TRBJ2-5,TGTGCCAGCAGCCCCTGGGGCCCGACCCAAGAGACCCAGTACTTC,CASSPWGPTQETQYF
-,TRBV28,-,TRBJ1-3,TGTGCAACAGGGAATGGAAACACCATATATTTT,CATGNGNTIYF
TRBD2,TRBV3-1/TRBV3-2,few,TRBJ2-3,TGTGCCAGCAGCCAGGCTCCGGGGAGGGGAGTCACAGATACGCAGTATTTT,CASSQAPGRGVTDTQYF
-,TRBV24-1,-,TRBJ2-2,TGTGCCACCAGTGATTTGCGGGCAGGGCAGTACGGGGAGCTGTTTTTT,CATSDLRAGQYGELFF
TRBD2,TRBV9,-,TRBJ2-3,TGTGCCAGCAGCGTAGCCCAACAAGCGGGAGTGCAGTATTTT,CASSVAQQAGVQYF
TRBD1,TRBV7-2,-,TRBJ2-7,TGTGCCAGCAGCCCCGGACCCGGGACAGGAAATGGCGAGCAGTACTTC,CASSPGPGTGNGEQYF
TRBD1,TRBV5-6,-,TRBJ1-1,TGTGCCAGCAGCGACCGGGGGACAGGGTGGGGCACTGAAGCTTTCTTT,CASSDRGTGWGTEAFF
TRBD2,TRBV7-2,-,TRBJ2-1,TGTGCCAGCAGCTTAGCTGGGACTAGCGGGGATGAGCAGTTCTTC,CASSLAGTSGDEQFF
TRBD1,TRBV6-5,-,TRBJ1-1,TGTGCCAGTAGGACAGGTCCCACTGAAGCTTTCTTT,CASRTGPTEAFF
-,TRBV7-2,-,TRBJ2-5,TGTGCCAGCAGCTCCGGACAGCTGCGAGAGACCCAGTACTTC,CASSSGQLRETQYF
-,TRBV19,-,TRBJ1-1,TGTGGTACCCGTTCGGGGGGCCCAACTGAAGCTTTCTTT,CGTRSGGPTEAFF
TRBD1,TRBV4-1,-,TRBJ2-3,TGCGCCAGCAGCCAGACCGGGACAGGGGGCCTAGGAACAGATACGCAGTATTTT,CASSQTGTGGLGTDTQYF
TRBD2,TRBV19,-,TRBJ2-2,TGTGCCAGTAGTACCGGGACTAGCGGGTTGGTCACCGGGGAGCTGTTTTTT,CASSTGTSGLVTGELFF
TRBD2,TRBV28,-,TRBJ2-7,TGTGCCAGCAGCTTACGGGGTAGCGGGAGGGTCCGCTACGAGCAGTACTTC,CASSLRGSGRVRYEQYF
TRBD2,TRBV7-9,-,TRBJ2-1,TGTGCCAGCAGCACTGGACTAGCGGGAGGGGCCTACAATGAGCAGTTCTTC,CASSTGLAGGAYNEQFF
-,TRBV5-1,-,TRBJ2-1,TGCGCCAGCAGCTTGGCTGGGCATGAGCAGTTCTTC,CASSLAGHEQFF
TRBD2,TRBV24-1,-,TRBJ2-1,TGTGCCACCAGTGATTTCGCAACTAGCGGGACCTATGAGCAGTTCTTC,CATSDFATSGTYEQFF
-,TRBV29-1,-,TRBJ2-5,TGCAGCGTTGCCTCGGACCAAGAGACCCAGTACTTC,CSVASDQETQYF
TRBD1,TRBV6-4,-,TRBJ2-3,TGTGCCAGCAGTGAGTTGGGACAGGGGGCTGCAGATACGCAGTATTTT,CASSELGQGAADTQYF
-,TRBV12-5,-,TRBJ2-7,TGTGCTAGTGGTTTGCCAGGGCGGCACGAGCAGTACTTC,CASGLPGRHEQYF
TRBD1,TRBV2,-,TRBJ2-1,TGTGCCACCATGGCGACAGGGGTACCCAATGAGCAGTTCTTC,CATMATGVPNEQFF
TRBD2,TRBV10-3,-,TRBJ2-3,TGTGCCACCACTGGTGCTAGCGGGAGCACAGATACGCAGTATTTT,CATTGASGSTDTQYF
TRBD2,TRBV10-3,-,TRBJ2-7,TGTGCCATCAGTGAGTCGACGGGAGGCGGGGGTTCTAACGAGCAGTACTTC,CAISESTGGGGSNEQYF
TRBD2,TRBV5-1,-,TRBJ2-7,TGCGCCAGCAGCTCCCTAGCGGGAGGCTCCTCCTACGAGCAGTACTTC,CASSSLAGGSSYEQYF
TRBD1,TRBV7-9,-,TRBJ2-7,TGTGCCAGCAGTCCTAGCCTGACGACAGGGGGCTACGAGCAGTACTTC,CASSPSLTTGGYEQYF
TRBD2,TRBV7-9,-,TRBJ2-1,TGTGCCAGCAGCCTCCTACCCGGGACTAGCGAGGATGAGCAGTTCTTC,CASSLLPGTSEDEQFF